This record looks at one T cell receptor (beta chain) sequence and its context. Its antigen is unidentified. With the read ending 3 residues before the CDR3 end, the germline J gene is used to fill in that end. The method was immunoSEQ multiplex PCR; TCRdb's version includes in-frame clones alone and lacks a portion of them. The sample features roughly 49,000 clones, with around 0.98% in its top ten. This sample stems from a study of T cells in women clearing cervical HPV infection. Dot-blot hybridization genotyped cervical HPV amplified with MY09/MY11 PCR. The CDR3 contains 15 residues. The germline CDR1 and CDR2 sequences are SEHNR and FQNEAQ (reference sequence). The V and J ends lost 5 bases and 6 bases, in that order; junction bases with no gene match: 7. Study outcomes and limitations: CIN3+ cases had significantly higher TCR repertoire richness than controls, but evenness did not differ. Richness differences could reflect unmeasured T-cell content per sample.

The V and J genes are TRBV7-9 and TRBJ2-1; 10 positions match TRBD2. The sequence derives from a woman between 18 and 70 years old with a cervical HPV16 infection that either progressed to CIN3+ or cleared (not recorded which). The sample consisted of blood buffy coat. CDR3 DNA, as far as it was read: TGTGCCAGCAGCGTATTAGCGGGGGGCTTCAATGAG. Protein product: CASSVLAGGFNE. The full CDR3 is CASSVLAGGFNEQFF.